The clone carrying this TCR beta chain occurred a few times. Antigen specificity is unknown. The CDR3 consists of 14 residues. V dropped 6 bases and J dropped 4; count of bases not matched to a gene: 7. TCRdb analysed the reads with MiXCR anew, one entry per CDR3 protein. Of several thousand distinct CDR3 sequences listed, 15% to 20% were seen once; the top ten hold approximately 1.8%. This entry comes from a study of liver allograft versus peripheral blood T cells. Overall study: Comparative analysis was performed on T cell receptor repertoires from transplanted livers and from recipients' peripheral blood. Overall study results and limits: Inside liver allografts, T cell receptor repertoires reportedly diverged from the repertoires found in peripheral blood.

This TCR was sampled from a human patient who had a liver transplant. The graft donor may account for some of the T cells. The V gene is TRBV12-3 or TRBV12-4, the J gene TRBJ1-2; 8 nucleotides align to TRBD1. The CDR3 coding sequence is TGTGCCAGCAGGGCGACAGGGGATAGCTATGGCTACACCTTC. Translation: CASRATGDSYGYTF.